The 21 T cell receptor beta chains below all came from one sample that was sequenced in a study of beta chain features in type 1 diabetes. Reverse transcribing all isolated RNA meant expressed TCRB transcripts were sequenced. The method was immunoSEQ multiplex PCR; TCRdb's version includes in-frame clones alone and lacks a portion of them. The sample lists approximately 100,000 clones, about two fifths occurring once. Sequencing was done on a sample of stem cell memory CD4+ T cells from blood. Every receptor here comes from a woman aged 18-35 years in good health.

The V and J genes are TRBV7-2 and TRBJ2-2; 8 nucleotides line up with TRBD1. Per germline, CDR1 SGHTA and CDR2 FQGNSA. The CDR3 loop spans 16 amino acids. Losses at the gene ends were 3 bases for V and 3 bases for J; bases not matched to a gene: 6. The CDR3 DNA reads TGTGCCAGCAGCTTTGGACAGGGAAGATACACCGGGGAGCTGTTTTTT. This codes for CASSFGQGRYTGELFF.

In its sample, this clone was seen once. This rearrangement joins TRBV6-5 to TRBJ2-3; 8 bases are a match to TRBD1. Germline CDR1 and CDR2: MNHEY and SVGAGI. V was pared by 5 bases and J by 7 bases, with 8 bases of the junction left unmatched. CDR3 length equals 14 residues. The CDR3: CASSLRTGSNTQYF. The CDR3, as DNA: TGTGCCAGCAGTCTCCGGACAGGGTCCAATACGCAGTATTTT.

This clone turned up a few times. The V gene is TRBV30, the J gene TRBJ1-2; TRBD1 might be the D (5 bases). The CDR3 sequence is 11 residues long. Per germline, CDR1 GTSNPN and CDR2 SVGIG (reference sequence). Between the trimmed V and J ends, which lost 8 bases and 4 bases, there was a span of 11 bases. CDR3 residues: CAKTVAYGYTF. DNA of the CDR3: TGTGCCAAGACAGTCGCCTATGGCTACACCTTC. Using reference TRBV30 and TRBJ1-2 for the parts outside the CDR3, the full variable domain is SQTIHQWPATLVQPVGSPLSLECTVEGTSNPNLYWYRQAAGRGLQLLFYSVGIGQISSEVPQNLSASRPQDRQFILSSKKLLLSDSGFYLCAKTVAYGYTFGSGTRLTVV.

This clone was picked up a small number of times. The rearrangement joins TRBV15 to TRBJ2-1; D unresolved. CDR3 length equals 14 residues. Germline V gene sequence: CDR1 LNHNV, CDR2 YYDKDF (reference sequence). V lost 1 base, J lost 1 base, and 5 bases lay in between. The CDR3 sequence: CATSRAGSYNEQFF. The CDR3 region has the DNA TGTGCCACCAGCAGAGCCGGGTCCTACAATGAGCAGTTCTTC. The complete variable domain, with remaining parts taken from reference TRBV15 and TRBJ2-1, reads DAMVIQNPRYQVTQFGKPVTLSCSQTLNHNVMYWYQQKSSQAPKLLFHYYDKDFNNEADTPDNFQSRRPNTSFCFLDIRSPGLGDTAMYLCATSRAGSYNEQFFGPGTRLTVL.

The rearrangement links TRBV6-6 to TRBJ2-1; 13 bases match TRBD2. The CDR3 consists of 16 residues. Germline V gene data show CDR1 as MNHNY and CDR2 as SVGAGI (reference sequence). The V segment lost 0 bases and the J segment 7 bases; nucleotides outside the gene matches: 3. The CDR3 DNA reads TGTGCCAGCAGTTACTCGTTGGGACTAGCGGGAAATGAGCAGTTCTTC. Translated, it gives CASSYSLGLAGNEQFF.

Here the CDR3 DNA reads TGTGCCAGCAGTGCACTAGCGGGATGGGAGTTCTTC. It codes for CASSALAGWEFF. J is TRBJ2-1 and V is TRBV6-5, with 10 bases matching TRBD2. V dropped 5 bases and J dropped 14; count of bases not matched to a gene: 6. The CDR3 consists of 12 residues. Germline V lookup: CDR1 MNHEY, CDR2 SVGAGI.

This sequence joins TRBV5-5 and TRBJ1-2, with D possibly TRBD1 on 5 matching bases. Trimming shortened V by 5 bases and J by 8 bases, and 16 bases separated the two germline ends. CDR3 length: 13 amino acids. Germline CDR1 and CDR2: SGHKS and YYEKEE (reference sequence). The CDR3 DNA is TGTGCCAGCAGGATTGACACTGGGGGGGGCTACACCTTC. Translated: CASRIDTGGGYTF. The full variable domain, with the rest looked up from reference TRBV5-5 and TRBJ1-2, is DAGVTQSPTHLIKTRGQQVTLRCSPISGHKSVSWYQQVLGQGPQFIFQYYEKEERGRGNFPDRFSARQFPNYSSELNVNALLLGDSALYLCASRIDTGGGYTFGSGTRLTVV.

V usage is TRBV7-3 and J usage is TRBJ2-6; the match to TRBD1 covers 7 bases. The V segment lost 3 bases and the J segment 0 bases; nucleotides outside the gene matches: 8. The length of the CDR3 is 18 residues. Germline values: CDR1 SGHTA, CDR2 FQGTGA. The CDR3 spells CASSFQTGQSSGANVLTF. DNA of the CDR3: TGTGCCAGCAGCTTCCAGACAGGGCAGAGCTCTGGGGCCAACGTCCTGACTTTC.

Here the CDR3 DNA reads TGCAGCGTTTTGGGGAGGGTGAGCACTGAAGCTTTCTTT. Translation gives CSVLGRVSTEAFF. The chain links TRBV29-1 to TRBJ1-1; D unclear. The germline V and J ends were trimmed by 5 bases and 4 bases, with 14 bases remaining between them. Germline lookup yields CDR1 SQVTM and CDR2 ANQGSEA. The CDR3 consists of 13 residues. The whole variable domain, filled in from reference TRBV29-1 and TRBJ1-1, reads SAVISQKPSRDICQRGTSLTIQCQVDSQVTMMFWYRQQPGQSLTLIATANQGSEATYESGFVIDKFPISRPNLTFSTLTVSNMSPEDSSIYLCSVLGRVSTEAFFGQGTRLTVV.

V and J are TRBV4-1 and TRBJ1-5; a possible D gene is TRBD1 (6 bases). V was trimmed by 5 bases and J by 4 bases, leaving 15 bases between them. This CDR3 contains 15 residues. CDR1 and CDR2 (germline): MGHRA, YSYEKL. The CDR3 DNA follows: TGCGCCAGCAGCGGACAGTGGAGTAGGAATCAGCCCCAGCATTTT. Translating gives CASSGQWSRNQPQHF.

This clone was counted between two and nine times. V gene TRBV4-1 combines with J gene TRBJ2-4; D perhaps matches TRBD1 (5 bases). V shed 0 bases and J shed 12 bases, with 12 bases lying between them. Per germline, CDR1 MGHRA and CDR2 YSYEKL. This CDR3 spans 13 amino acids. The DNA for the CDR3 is TGCGCCAGCAGCCAAGATGGGTCCGACAGTCAGTACTTC. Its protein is CASSQDGSDSQYF.

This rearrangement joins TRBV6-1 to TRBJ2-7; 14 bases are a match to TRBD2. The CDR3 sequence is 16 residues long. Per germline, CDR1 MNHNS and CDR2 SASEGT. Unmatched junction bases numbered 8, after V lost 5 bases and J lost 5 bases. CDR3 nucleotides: TGTGCCAGCAGTAAAGTCGGGACTAGCGGGAGTCACGAGCAGTACTTC. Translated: CASSKVGTSGSHEQYF.

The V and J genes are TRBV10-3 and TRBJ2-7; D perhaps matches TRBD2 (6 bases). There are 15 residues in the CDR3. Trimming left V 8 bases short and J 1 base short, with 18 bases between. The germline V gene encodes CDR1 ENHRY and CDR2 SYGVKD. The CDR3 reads CAIGDGGAFSYEQYF. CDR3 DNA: TGTGCCATCGGAGACGGGGGTGCCTTTTCCTACGAGCAGTACTTC.

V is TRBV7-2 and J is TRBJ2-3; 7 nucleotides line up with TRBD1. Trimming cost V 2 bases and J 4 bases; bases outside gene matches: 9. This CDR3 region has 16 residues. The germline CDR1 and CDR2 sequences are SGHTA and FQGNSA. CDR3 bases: TGTGCCAGCAGCTTAATGGACAGGCCTTTCGCAGATACGCAGTATTTT. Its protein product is CASSLMDRPFADTQYF.

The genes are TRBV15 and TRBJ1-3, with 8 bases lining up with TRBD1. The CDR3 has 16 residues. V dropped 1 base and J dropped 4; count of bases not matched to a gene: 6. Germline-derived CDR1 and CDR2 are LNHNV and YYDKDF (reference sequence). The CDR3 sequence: CATSRGTGLSGNTIYF. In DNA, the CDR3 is TGTGCCACCAGCAGAGGGACAGGGTTAAGCGGAAACACCATATATTTT.

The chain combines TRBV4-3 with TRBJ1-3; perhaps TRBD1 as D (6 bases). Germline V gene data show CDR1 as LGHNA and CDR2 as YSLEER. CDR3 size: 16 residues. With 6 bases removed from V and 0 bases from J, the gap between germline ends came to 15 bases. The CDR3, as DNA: TGCGCCAGCAGTACCGGACAGATCGACTCTGGAAACACCATATATTTT. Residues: CASSTGQIDSGNTIYF.

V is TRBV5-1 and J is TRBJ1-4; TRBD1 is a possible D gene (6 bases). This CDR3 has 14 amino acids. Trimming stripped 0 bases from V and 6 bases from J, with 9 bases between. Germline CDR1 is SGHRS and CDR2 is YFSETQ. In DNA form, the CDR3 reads TGCGCCAGCAGCTTGGATGGGGGCGATGAAAAACTGTTTTTT. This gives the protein CASSLDGGDEKLFF.

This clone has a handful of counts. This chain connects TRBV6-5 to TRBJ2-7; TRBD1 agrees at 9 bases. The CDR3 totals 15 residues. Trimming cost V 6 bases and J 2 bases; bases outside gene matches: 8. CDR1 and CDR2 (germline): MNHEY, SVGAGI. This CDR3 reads CASRPGTGNPYEQYF. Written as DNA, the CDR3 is TGTGCCAGCAGGCCTGGGACAGGGAACCCCTACGAGCAGTACTTC.

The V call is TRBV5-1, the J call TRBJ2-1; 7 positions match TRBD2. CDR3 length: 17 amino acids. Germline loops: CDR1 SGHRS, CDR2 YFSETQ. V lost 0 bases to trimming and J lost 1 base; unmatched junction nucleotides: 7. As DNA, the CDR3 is TGCGCCAGCAGCTTGGGATGGGGGAGGGGTTCCTACAATGAGCAGTTCTTC. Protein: CASSLGWGRGSYNEQFF.

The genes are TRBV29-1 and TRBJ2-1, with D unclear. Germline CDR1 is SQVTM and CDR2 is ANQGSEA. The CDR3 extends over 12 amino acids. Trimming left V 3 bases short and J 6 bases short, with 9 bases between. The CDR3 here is CSVDMSVNEQFF. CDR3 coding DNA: TGCAGCGTTGATATGTCAGTCAATGAGCAGTTCTTC.

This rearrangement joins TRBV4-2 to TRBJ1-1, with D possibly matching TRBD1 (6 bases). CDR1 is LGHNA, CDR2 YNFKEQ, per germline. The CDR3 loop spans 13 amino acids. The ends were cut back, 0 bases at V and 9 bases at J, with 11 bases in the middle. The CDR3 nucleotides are TGTGCCAGCAGCCAAGATTTAGACAGGAAAGCTTTCTTT. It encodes CASSQDLDRKAFF.